The 16 T cell receptor beta chains presented below share a single source sample, sequenced in a study of cytomegalovirus exposure and HLA in healthy donors. Libraries were prepared by immunoSEQ multiplex PCR; TCRdb keeps only in-frame clonotypes and omits some of them. The sample yields 120,000 or so clones, roughly 89% seen once. Sequenced material: PBMCs. The receptors here all came from a woman in her late teens or twenties in good health and CMV-seronegative.

CDR3 coding DNA: TGTGCCAGCAGTTTCAAGGGGGGGAAGAACACTGAAGCTTTCTTT. Encoded protein: CASSFKGGKNTEAFF. The chain has TRBV27 and TRBJ1-1; D possibly corresponds to TRBD1 (6 bases). The CDR3 contains 15 residues. Trimming removed 3 bases at V and 1 base at J, with 12 bases between. CDR1 MNHEY and CDR2 SMNVEV come from the germline V gene (reference sequence).

Comments on this clone: Its ends do not fully match the called genes, so a read error is possible. The chain couples TRBV15 to TRBJ2-5; TRBD2 matches 10 bases. This CDR3 is built from 13 residues. Germline V CDR1 and CDR2: LNHNV, YYDKDF (reference sequence). Here the CDR3 reads CASSGRAFGTQYF. CDR3 bases: TGTGCCTCCAGCGGGAGGGCCTTTGGGACCCAGTACTTC.

This sequence joins TRBV2 and TRBJ2-1; 10 bases map to TRBD2. This CDR3 has 14 amino acids. Germline trimming cut 6 bases from V and 4 bases from J; bases unmatched to any gene: 3. CDR1 is SNHLY and CDR2 is FYNNEI in the germline V gene. CDR3 in DNA: TGTGCCAGCAGGGGACTAGCGCCATACAATGAGCAGTTCTTC. This translates into CASRGLAPYNEQFF.

This chain connects TRBV11-2 to TRBJ1-4; 7 bases agree with TRBD1. Per germline, CDR1 SGHAT and CDR2 FQNNGV. After removal of 3 bases from V and 4 bases from J, the junction contained 8 bases not matched to a gene. The CDR3 consists of 16 residues. The CDR3 loop is CASSFPPGGYNEKLFF. The CDR3 bases are TGTGCCAGCAGCTTCCCTCCAGGGGGGTATAATGAAAAACTGTTTTTT.

The V call is TRBV10-2, the J call TRBJ1-3; D uncertain. Germline V gene lookup returns CDR1 WSHSY and CDR2 SAAADI. V lost 2 bases and J lost 2, with 4 bases in between. CDR3 length equals 13 residues. CDR3 loop: CASSEVTGNTIYF. The CDR3 nucleotides are TGCGCCAGCAGTGAGGTTACTGGAAACACCATATATTTT.

The gene calls are TRBV28 and TRBJ2-3; 7 bases are shared with TRBD1. The V gene's germline CDR1 is MDHEN and CDR2 SYDVKM. There are 15 residues in the CDR3. V was pared by 7 bases and J by 2 bases, with 9 bases of the junction left unmatched. DNA of the CDR3: TGTGCCAGCAAATCGCACAGGGGATACACAGATACGCAGTATTTT. Translating gives CASKSHRGYTDTQYF.

This rearrangement joins TRBV7-8 to TRBJ1-1, with D unresolved. V lost 1 base and J lost 0, with 9 bases in between. Germline CDR1 and CDR2: SGHVS and FQNEAQ. This CDR3 is 15 amino acids long. CDR3 region: CASSLDLGMNTEAFF. DNA for the CDR3: TGTGCCAGCAGCTTAGATCTGGGCATGAACACTGAAGCTTTCTTT.

The chain couples TRBV27 to TRBJ2-1; 10 bases map to TRBD1. This CDR3 has 15 residues. Trimming at V came to 3 bases and at J to 10 bases, leaving 9 bases not matched to a gene. Germline CDR1 and CDR2: MNHEY and SMNVEV (reference sequence). CDR3 bases: TGTGCCAGCAGTTTTCAGACAGGGGGCTATTGGGAGCAGTTCTTC. This encodes CASSFQTGGYWEQFF.

The chain couples TRBV28 to TRBJ1-2, with 7 positions matching TRBD1. The CDR3 has 14 amino acids. V was pared by 5 bases and J by 8 bases, with 11 bases of the junction left unmatched. Germline CDR1 and CDR2: MDHEN and SYDVKM. DNA for the CDR3: TGTGCCAGCAGTCCTCCAACAGGGGTCGGAGGCTACACCTTC. Residues: CASSPPTGVGGYTF.

This chain connects TRBV29-1 to TRBJ1-1; unclear D gene. The CDR3 has 12 amino acids. V lost 4 bases and J 4 bases, leaving 10 bases between the germline ends. Germline CDR1 reads SQVTM; CDR2 reads ANQGSEA. The CDR3 DNA reads TGCAGCGTTGTGGTCTACTTCACTGAAGCTTTCTTT. Amino acids: CSVVVYFTEAFF.

The CDR3 coding sequence is TGTGCCAGCAGTTATGTGAAGGGGGACAGGAACACTGAAGCTTTCTTT. Protein: CASSYVKGDRNTEAFF. The gene calls are TRBV6-5 and TRBJ1-1; 7 positions agree with TRBD1. The germline gives CDR1 MNHEY, CDR2 SVGAGI. Trimming took 3 bases from V and 1 from J; bases not matched to a gene: 8. The CDR3 length is 16 residues.

This clone appeared once. V usage is TRBV29-1 and J usage is TRBJ1-1; D is possibly TRBD1 (5 bases). The CDR3 spans 13 residues. Between the trimmed V and J ends, which lost 6 bases and 4 bases, there was a span of 15 bases. The V gene's germline CDR1 is SQVTM and CDR2 ANQGSEA. The CDR3 DNA follows: TGCAGCGTCGGGACGGGGGGTGGCACTGAAGCTTTCTTT. It yields the protein CSVGTGGGTEAFF. Using reference TRBV29-1 and TRBJ1-1 for the parts outside the CDR3, the full variable domain is SAVISQKPSRDICQRGTSLTIQCQVDSQVTMMFWYRQQPGQSLTLIATANQGSEATYESGFVIDKFPISRPNLTFSTLTVSNMSPEDSSIYLCSVGTGGGTEAFFGQGTRLTVV.

The chain carries TRBV30 and TRBJ1-5, with TRBD1 matching 9 bases. The CDR3 consists of 14 residues. The V gene end was trimmed by 3 bases and the J gene end by 10 bases; junction bases not matched to a gene: 10. Germline lookup yields CDR1 GTSNPN and CDR2 SVGIG (reference sequence). As DNA, the CDR3 is TGTGCCTGGAGCGTTACAGGGGGCCTCCAACCCCAGCATTTT. Protein sequence: CAWSVTGGLQPQHF. Full variable domain (missing parts from reference TRBV30 and TRBJ1-5): SQTIHQWPATLVQPVGSPLSLECTVEGTSNPNLYWYRQAAGRGLQLLFYSVGIGQISSEVPQNLSASRPQDRQFILSSKKLLLSDSGFYLCAWSVTGGLQPQHFGDGTRLSIL.

The V and J genes are TRBV7-2 and TRBJ2-7, with TRBD2 matching over 10 bases. Germline-derived CDR1 and CDR2 are SGHTA and FQGNSA. The CDR3 covers 14 residues. Losses at the gene ends were 6 bases for V and 4 bases for J; bases not matched to a gene: 6. The CDR3 DNA follows: TGTGCCAGCAGTTGGACTAGCGGAGATTACGAGCAGTACTTC. Translated: CASSWTSGDYEQYF.

This chain joins TRBV9 and TRBJ2-3, with TRBD2 matching 13 bases. The CDR3 sequence is 18 residues long. J lost 3 bases, V lost 0 bases, and 7 bases had no gene match. The germline gives CDR1 SGDLS, CDR2 YYNGEE. The CDR3, as DNA: TGTGCCAGCAGCGTAGGACTAGCGGGGGGAATGGGTACAGATACGCAGTATTTT. As protein: CASSVGLAGGMGTDTQYF.

V gene TRBV5-1 combines with J gene TRBJ1-1; a weak D match, TRBD1 (5 bases). The CDR3 is made up of 14 amino acids. Germline CDR1 and CDR2: SGHRS and YFSETQ. Trimming took off 4 bases at V and 5 bases at J, with 15 bases between the two ends. The CDR3 protein is CASSRAPTDTEAFF. The CDR3 bases are TGCGCCAGCAGCAGGGCCCCGACAGATACTGAAGCTTTCTTT.